A single sample is the source of the 18 T cell receptor beta chains below, sequenced in a study of CD8+CD57+ T cells in acquired aplastic anemia. According to the study, genomic DNA was the template for TCR beta VDJ and CDR3 profiling. TCRdb processed the reads anew with MiXCR; each CDR3 protein has one entry. The sample includes 350,000 to 450,000 distinct CDR3 sequences, under 80% seen only once; the top ten take more than 3.5%. What was sequenced was sorted CD4+, CD8+, or CD8+CD57+ T cells (not recorded which) from PBMCs. These receptors were obtained from a human donor in good health, serving as a control.

V and J are TRBV20-1 and TRBJ2-7; D may be TRBD2 (6 bases). The CDR3 runs to 15 residues. V lost 3 bases to trimming and J lost 5 bases, with 20 bases between them. Germline values: CDR1 DFQATT, CDR2 SNEGSKA (reference sequence). The CDR3 loop reads CSASHTGEVGNEQYF. The CDR3 nucleotides are TGCAGTGCTAGTCATACGGGAGAGGTGGGCAACGAGCAGTACTTC.

To note about this clonotype: The junction departs from germline at one end; a sequencing error may be responsible. The genes are TRBV5-1 and TRBJ1-6; the D is unclear. Germline V gives CDR1 SGHRS, CDR2 YFSETQ. The CDR3 is 11 residues long. CDR3: CASGREGAFHF. CDR3 DNA: TGTGCCAGCGGACGAGAAGGTGCGTTTCACTTT.

The V call is TRBV7-2, the J call TRBJ2-3; D might be TRBD1 or TRBD2, each matching 5 bases. There are 16 residues in the CDR3. Germline loops: CDR1 SGHTA, CDR2 FQGNSA. V lost 5 bases and J 12 bases, leaving 27 bases between the germline ends. The CDR3 loop is CASSVLRGQETQYQYF. The CDR3 bases are TGTGCCAGCAGCGTTTTGAGGGGCCAAGAGACACAGTACCAGTATTTT.

The chain combines TRBV10-3 with TRBJ2-7; D ambiguous. Germline CDR1 is ENHRY and CDR2 is SYGVKD. The ends were cut back, 6 bases at V and 3 bases at J, with 12 bases in the middle. The CDR3 is 13 amino acids. In DNA, the CDR3 is TGTGCCATCAGAACGACTGGGTGCTACGAGCAGTACTTC. Translation gives CAIRTTGCYEQYF.

About this clonotype itself: Germline is not matched at one junction end, which may reflect a read error. The CDR3 coding sequence is TGCAGCGTTGAAGTAGGGTTTGGCTACCCCTTC. Translation: CSVEVGFGYPF. The chain joins TRBV29-1 to TRBJ1-2; D not certain. The CDR3 has 11 amino acids. Germline V gives CDR1 SQVTM, CDR2 ANQGSEA.

This clonotype was seen many times. The chain employs TRBV5-4 and TRBJ2-2; 12 bases are a match to TRBD2. Germline-derived CDR1 and CDR2 are SGHNT and YYREEE (reference sequence). This CDR3 region has 16 residues. J lost 5 bases, V lost 2 bases, and 4 bases had no gene match. The CDR3, as DNA: TGTGCCAGCAGCTTACTAGCGGGGGGAGGTACCGGGGAGCTGTTTTTT. Protein: CASSLLAGGGTGELFF.

This clonotype was recorded only once. Without the conserved terminal phenylalanine or tryptophan, this CDR3 likely stems from a read error. The DNA is omitted, as the CDR3 cannot be located on it reliably, and the CDR3 follows TCRdb's listing. V gene TRBV7-9 combines with J gene TRBJ2-7; TRBD1 is the table's D call and was not checked against the DNA. The CDR3 is 13 residues long, counting both termini. Germline V gene sequence: CDR1 SEHNR, CDR2 FQNEAQ (reference sequence). The CDR3 protein is CATRTQTGPNQET.

The table lists this clonotype with many counts. This rearrangement joins TRBV30 to TRBJ1-3; TRBD1 is a possible D gene (5 bases). The CDR3 runs 14 residues. V was shortened by 3 bases and J by 5 bases, with 14 bases between the two germline ends. From germline, CDR1 is GTSNPN and CDR2 SVGIG (reference sequence). CDR3 in DNA: TGTGCCTGGAGAGGGACGGGGTTTAGAAACACCATATATTTT. Translated, it gives CAWRGTGFRNTIYF.

The chain links TRBV20-1 to TRBJ2-7; 7 bases align to TRBD1. The CDR3 is 13 residues long. Germline V lookup: CDR1 DFQATT, CDR2 SNEGSKA (reference sequence). Trimming cost V 6 bases and J 1 base; bases outside gene matches: 6. The CDR3, as DNA: TGCAGTGCCAAACCGGGACAGTCCTACGAGCAGTACTTC. Encoded protein: CSAKPGQSYEQYF.

J is TRBJ1-6 and V is TRBV5-1; D is undetermined. This CDR3 has 12 amino acids. The germline V gene has CDR1 SGHRS and CDR2 YFSETQ. The ends were cut back, 6 bases at V and 15 bases at J, with 16 bases in the middle. CDR3 loop: CASTTFRTRLHF. The CDR3 nucleotides are TGCGCCAGCACCACCTTTCGAACACGCCTCCACTTT. The entire variable domain, with the rest obtained from reference TRBV5-1 and TRBJ1-6, is as follows: KAGVTQTPRYLIKTRGQQVTLSCSPISGHRSVSWYQQTPGQGLQFLFEYFSETQRNKGNFPGRFSGRQFSNSRSEMNVSTLELGDSALYLCASTTFRTRLHFGNGTRLTVT.

This clonotype has at least ten counts. CDR3 nucleotides: TGTGCCAGCAGCGTAGGTAACAGGGTCAATGGCTACACCTTC. This sequence encodes CASSVGNRVNGYTF. This sequence joins TRBV9 and TRBJ1-2, with D possibly matching TRBD1 (6 bases). The CDR3 has 14 residues. The V end lost 0 bases, the J end lost 6 bases, and 12 bases lay between the germline ends. The germline V gene has CDR1 SGDLS and CDR2 YYNGEE. Complete variable domain (other parts from reference TRBV9 and TRBJ1-2): DSGVTQTPKHLITATGQRVTLRCSPRSGDLSVYWYQQSLDQGLQFLIQYYNGEERAKGNILERFSAQQFPDLHSELNLSSLELGDSALYFCASSVGNRVNGYTFGSGTRLTVV.

The chain has TRBV20-1 and TRBJ2-5; TRBD1 matches 9 bases. Germline V gene lookup returns CDR1 DFQATT and CDR2 SNEGSKA (reference sequence). V lost 6 bases and J lost 2; bases outside the gene matches: 10. This CDR3 is 15 amino acids long. CDR3 residues: CSASPGTGKQETQYF. The CDR3, as DNA: TGCAGTGCCTCTCCCGGGACAGGGAAACAAGAGACCCAGTACTTC.

This clonotype was seen a handful of times. The chain joins TRBV10-1 to TRBJ1-2; a weak D match, TRBD1 (5 bases). The CDR3 has 18 residues. V was clipped by 0 bases and J by 0 bases, with 17 bases between them. Germline CDR1 WNHNN, CDR2 SYGVQD (reference sequence). CDR3 residues: CASSESKIGHPANYGYTF. For the CDR3, the DNA is TGCGCCAGCAGTGAGTCGAAGATAGGACACCCAGCTAACTATGGCTACACCTTC.

As regards this clonotype: This is likely a read error, given that the CDR3 carries no conserved phenylalanine or tryptophan at its end. The chain uses TRBV7-2 and TRBJ2-1, with 7 nucleotides matching TRBD2. The CDR3 has 13 residues. Looked up from germline, CDR1 is SGHTA and CDR2 is FQGNSA. The CDR3 loop reads CASSVAGLNEQFV. The CDR3 DNA is TGTGCCAGCAGCGTAGCGGGTCTCAATGAGCAGTTCGTT.

This clonotype appeared a few times. CDR3: CASSGQGWAADTQYF. The CDR3 bases are TGCGCCAGCAGTGGACAGGGATGGGCCGCAGATACGCAGTATTTT. The rearrangement uses TRBV10-1 and TRBJ2-3; 7 bases match TRBD1. Per the germline V gene, CDR1 is WNHNN and CDR2 is SYGVQD (reference sequence). This CDR3 region has 15 residues. The V gene end was trimmed by 4 bases and the J gene end by 4 bases; junction bases not matched to a gene: 8.

The chain couples TRBV19 to TRBJ2-7, with 10 bases that match TRBD1. The CDR3 has 16 residues. Germline CDR1 reads LNHDA; CDR2 reads SQIVND (reference sequence). The V segment lost 6 bases and the J segment 0 bases; nucleotides outside the gene matches: 8. The CDR3 spells CASSDHGTGVSYEQYF. The CDR3 DNA is TGTGCCAGTAGCGACCACGGGACAGGGGTCTCCTACGAGCAGTACTTC.

Concerning this clonotype itself: A much bigger clone sits one base away, suggesting this may be a read error. The missing conserved phenylalanine or tryptophan at the end of this CDR3 makes a read error likely. The chain combines TRBV2 with TRBJ2-1; D may be TRBD2 (6 bases). Trimming took 5 bases from V and 7 from J, leaving 15 bases between them. Germline loops: CDR1 SNHLY, CDR2 FYNNEI. The CDR3 contains 14 residues. The CDR3: CASSRGSVFNEQFC. CDR3 DNA: TGTGCCAGCAGTCGGGGGTCAGTTTTTAATGAGCAGTTCTGC.

This clonotype was seen at least ten times. The rearrangement uses TRBV9 and TRBJ1-6; maybe TRBD1 (5 bases). Germline CDR1 SGDLS, CDR2 YYNGEE. The CDR3 consists of 15 residues. With 0 bases removed from V and 4 bases from J, the gap between germline ends came to 8 bases. The DNA of the CDR3 is TGTGCCAGCAGCGTAGCCCGGGGGTATAATTCACCCCTCCACTTT. Translating it yields CASSVARGYNSPLHF.